Reported below is one T cell receptor (beta chain). RNA transcripts provided the source from which TCR beta CDR3 regions were amplified. The HTBI primer set drove a first-round RT-PCR of the TCR CDR3. One entry per CDR3 protein, called by TCRdb with MiXCR from the multiplex PCR reads. The sample includes about 640,000 distinct CDR3 sequences, nearly 45% seen only once; the top ten take less than 8.5%. The sample comes from a study of T cells in Graves' hyperthyroidism and ophthalmopathy. The V end lost 6 bases, the J end lost 13 bases, and 19 bases lay between the germline ends. The CDR3 sequence is 14 residues long. Germline assignment: CDR1 SEHNR and CDR2 FQNEAQ (reference sequence).

The source is an adult man with Graves' disease, either hyperthyroidism or ophthalmopathy (not recorded which). The chain uses TRBV7-9 and TRBJ1-6; D gene unclear. The sample was peripheral blood or thyroid tissue (not recorded which). In DNA form, the CDR3 reads TGTGCCAGCAGTGAAGAAGTCGGCGCCGCGCCCCTCCACTTT. Translation gives CASSEEVGAAPLHF.